This T cell receptor (beta chain) is drawn from a study of Graves' ophthalmopathy and Graves' hyperthyroidism. Study findings and constraints: Blood was where most expanded thyroid clonotypes above 0.001 frequency also turned up.

Amplification of TCR beta CDR3 regions used RNA transcripts. Second-round multiplex PCR followed a first-round RT-PCR using HTBI primers. From the multiplex PCR reads, TCRdb called clonotypes with MiXCR, one entry per CDR3 protein. The sample records 200,000 to 300,000 distinct CDR3 sequences, 40% to 50% being singletons. This clonotype showed up just once. Its specificity is unknown. Its ends do not fully match the called genes, so a read error is possible. The length of the CDR3 is 13 residues. Germline CDR1 is ENHRY and CDR2 is SYGVKD. The sequenced material came from peripheral blood. This TCR was recovered from an adult man with Graves' ophthalmopathy. The rearrangement uses TRBV10-3 and TRBJ1-2, with 9 bases that match TRBD1. This CDR3 reads CAIRRQGEDGYAF. CDR3 DNA: TGTGCCATCAGGCGACAGGGGGAGGATGGCTACGCCTTC.